This record looks at one TCR beta chain sequence and its context. Its target is not known. The source of the sample is a study of cytomegalovirus exposure and HLA in healthy donors. Study-level findings and limits: Cytomegalovirus association was listed for around 170 TCR beta chains. A later analysis reportedly identified an Asian-associated ancestry cluster as carrying fewer N-insertions than the 666-donor mean. CMV serostatus was the sole immune exposure data available.

Germline CDR1 SEHNR, CDR2 FQNEAQ (reference sequence). The V end lost 5 bases, the J end lost 4 bases, and 19 bases lay between the germline ends. CDR3 length equals 16 residues. PCR employed 60 Vbeta and 13 Jbeta primers. Using immunoSEQ multiplex PCR, the repertoire was profiled, and TCRdb retains in-frame clones only, with some absent. The sample shows under 45,000 clones, roughly 80% of them seen only once. The sample was PBMCs. The receptor was isolated from a man in his thirties or forties in good health and CMV-seronegative. The rearrangement joins TRBV7-9 to TRBJ2-3; maybe TRBD2 (6 bases). In nucleotides, the CDR3 is TGTGCCAGCAGCATCCGCGGGACTCCGGAGGCAGATACGCAGTATTTT. Translating it yields CASSIRGTPEADTQYF.